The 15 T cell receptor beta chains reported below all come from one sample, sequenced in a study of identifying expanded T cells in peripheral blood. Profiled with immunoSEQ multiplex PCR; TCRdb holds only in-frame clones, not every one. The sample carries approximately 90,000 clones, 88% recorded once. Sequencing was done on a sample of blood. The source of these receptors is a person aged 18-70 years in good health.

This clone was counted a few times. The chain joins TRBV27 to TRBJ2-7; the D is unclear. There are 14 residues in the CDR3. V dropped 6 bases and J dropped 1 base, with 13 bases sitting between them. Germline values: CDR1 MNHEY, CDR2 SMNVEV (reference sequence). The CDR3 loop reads CASSPLGTSYEQYF. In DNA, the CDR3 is TGTGCCAGCAGCCCTCTCGGCACTTCCTACGAGCAGTACTTC.

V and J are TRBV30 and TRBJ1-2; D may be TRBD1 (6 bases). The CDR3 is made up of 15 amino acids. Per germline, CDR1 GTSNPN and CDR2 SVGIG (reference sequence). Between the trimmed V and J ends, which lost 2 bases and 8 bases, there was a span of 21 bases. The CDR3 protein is CAWSIPDKYGGGYTF. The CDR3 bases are TGTGCCTGGAGTATCCCCGACAAGTACGGGGGCGGCTACACCTTC.

The CDR3 protein is CSVYRPPNTEAFF. CDR3 in DNA: TGCAGCGTCTACCGCCCCCCGAACACTGAAGCTTTCTTT. The chain is built from TRBV29-1 and TRBJ1-1; no reliable D call. This CDR3 comprises 13 residues. Between the trimmed V and J ends, which lost 6 bases and 1 base, there was a span of 12 bases. Per the germline V gene, CDR1 is SQVTM and CDR2 is ANQGSEA.

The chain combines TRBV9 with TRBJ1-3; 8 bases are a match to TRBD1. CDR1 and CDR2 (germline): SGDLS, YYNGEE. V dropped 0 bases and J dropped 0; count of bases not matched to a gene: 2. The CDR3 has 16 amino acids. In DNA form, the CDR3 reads TGTGCCAGCAGCGTAGGGACAGGGCCCTCTGGAAACACCATATATTTT. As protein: CASSVGTGPSGNTIYF.

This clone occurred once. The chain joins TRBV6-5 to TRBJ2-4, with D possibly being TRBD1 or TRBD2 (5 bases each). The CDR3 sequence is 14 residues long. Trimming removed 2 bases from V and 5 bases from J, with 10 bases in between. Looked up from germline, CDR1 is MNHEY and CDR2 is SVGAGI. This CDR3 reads CASSYGGVQNIQYF. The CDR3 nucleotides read TGTGCCAGCAGTTACGGGGGTGTCCAAAACATTCAGTACTTC.

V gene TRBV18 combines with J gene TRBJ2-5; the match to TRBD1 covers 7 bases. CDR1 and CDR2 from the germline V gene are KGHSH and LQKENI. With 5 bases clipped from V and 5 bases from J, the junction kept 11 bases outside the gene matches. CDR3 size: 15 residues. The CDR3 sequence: CASSTGTGDMETQYF. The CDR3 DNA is TGTGCCAGCTCAACGGGAACAGGGGATATGGAGACCCAGTACTTC.

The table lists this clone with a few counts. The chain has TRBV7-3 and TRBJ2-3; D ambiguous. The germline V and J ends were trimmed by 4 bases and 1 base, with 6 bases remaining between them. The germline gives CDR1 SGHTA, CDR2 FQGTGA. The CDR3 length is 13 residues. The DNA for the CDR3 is TGTGCCAGCAGCTCAGTCCGCACAGATACGCAGTATTTT. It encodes CASSSVRTDTQYF.

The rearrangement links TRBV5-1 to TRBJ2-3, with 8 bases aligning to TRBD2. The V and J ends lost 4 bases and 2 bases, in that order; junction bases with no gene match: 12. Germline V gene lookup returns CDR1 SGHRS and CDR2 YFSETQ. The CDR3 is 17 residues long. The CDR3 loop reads CASSPGTSSGFTDTQYF. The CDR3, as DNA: TGCGCCAGCAGCCCGGGGACGTCTAGCGGGTTCACAGATACGCAGTATTTT.

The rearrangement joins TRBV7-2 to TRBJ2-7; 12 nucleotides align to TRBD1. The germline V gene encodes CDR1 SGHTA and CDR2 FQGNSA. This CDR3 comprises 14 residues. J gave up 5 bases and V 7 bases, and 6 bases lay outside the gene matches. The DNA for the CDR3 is TGTGCCAGCACCCCCGGGACAGGGGGCCACGAGCAGTACTTC. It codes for CASTPGTGGHEQYF.

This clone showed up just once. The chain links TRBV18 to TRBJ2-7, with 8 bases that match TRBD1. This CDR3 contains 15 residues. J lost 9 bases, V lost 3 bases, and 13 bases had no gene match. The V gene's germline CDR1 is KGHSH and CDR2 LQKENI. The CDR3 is CASSPAGTGSWRQYF. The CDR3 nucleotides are TGTGCCAGCTCACCCGCCGGGACAGGCTCTTGGAGGCAGTACTTC.

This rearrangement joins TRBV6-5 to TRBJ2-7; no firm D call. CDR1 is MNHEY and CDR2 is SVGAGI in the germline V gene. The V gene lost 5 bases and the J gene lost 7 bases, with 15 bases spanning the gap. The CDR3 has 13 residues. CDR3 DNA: TGTGCCAGCAGTCGAGACGGCCGGTCGGAGCAGTACTTC. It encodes CASSRDGRSEQYF.

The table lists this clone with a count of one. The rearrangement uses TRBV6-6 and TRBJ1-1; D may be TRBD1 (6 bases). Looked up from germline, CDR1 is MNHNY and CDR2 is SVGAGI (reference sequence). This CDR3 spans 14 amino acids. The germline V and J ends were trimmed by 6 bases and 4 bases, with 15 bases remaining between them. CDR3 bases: TGTGCCAGCAGCCCTCAGGGGAAGAGCACTGAAGCTTTCTTT. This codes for CASSPQGKSTEAFF.

Here the CDR3 reads CASSPPPGQGAYEQYF. CDR3 coding DNA: TGTGCCAGCAGCCCCCCCCCGGGACAGGGGGCATACGAGCAGTACTTC. The chain recombines TRBV4-2 with TRBJ2-7; 12 nucleotides agree with TRBD1. Germline V gives CDR1 LGHNA, CDR2 YNFKEQ. This CDR3 has 16 residues. Unmatched junction bases numbered 8, after V lost 4 bases and J lost 4 bases.

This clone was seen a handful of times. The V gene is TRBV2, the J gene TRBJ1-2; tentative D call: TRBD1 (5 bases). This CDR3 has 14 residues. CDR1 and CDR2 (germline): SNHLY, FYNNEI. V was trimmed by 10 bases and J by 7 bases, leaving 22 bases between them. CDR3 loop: CATLLAGMSSGYTF. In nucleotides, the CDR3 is TGTGCCACCCTGTTGGCAGGGATGTCTTCTGGCTACACCTTC.

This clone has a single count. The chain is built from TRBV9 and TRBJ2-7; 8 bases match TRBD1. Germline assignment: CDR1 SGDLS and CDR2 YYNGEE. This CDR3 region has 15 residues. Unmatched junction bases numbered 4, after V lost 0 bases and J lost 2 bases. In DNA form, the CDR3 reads TGTGCCAGCAGCGTAGGTCCGGGACAGGCCTACGAGCAGTACTTC. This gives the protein CASSVGPGQAYEQYF.